A selection of T cell receptor beta chains follows, all from one sample in a study of beta chain features in type 1 diabetes. The protocol was immunoSEQ multiplex PCR, while the TCRdb copy is restricted to in-frame clones and leaves out a portion. The sample holds about 650,000 clones; roughly 12% are singletons and the top ten take more than 0.09%. The sequencing sample was made of naive CD4+ T cells from blood. The receptors come from a man aged 25-45 years with type 1 diabetes. CDR3s include the opening cysteine and the closing phenylalanine or tryptophan. The order of the fields is clone size, D gene, J gene, V gene, CDR3 protein, CDR3 DNA. A D gene is named only where the DNA matches it firmly. Where a row states a size, it is once, few, many or the class of an expanded clone; other rows omit it.

>few|-|TRBJ1-6|TRBV5-4
CASSKPPYNSPLHF
TGTGCCAGCAGCAAGCCCCCGTATAATTCACCCCTCCACTTT
>-|-|TRBJ2-7|TRBV6-5
CASSYLPAGEQYF
TGTGCCAGCAGTTACCTCCCGGCGGGTGAGCAGTACTTC
>few|-|TRBJ2-5|TRBV7-9
CASSLNAEETQYF
TGTGCCAGCAGCTTAAACGCCGAAGAGACCCAGTACTTC
>-|-|TRBJ2-6|TRBV7-3
CASSLMLSGANVLTF
TGTGCCAGCAGCTTAATGCTCTCTGGGGCCAACGTCCTGACTTTC
>-|-|TRBJ2-1|TRBV11-2
CASSPNPDRYNEQFF
TGTGCCAGCAGCCCAAATCCGGACAGATACAATGAGCAGTTCTTC
>-|TRBD1|TRBJ2-7|TRBV6-1
CATLPRDRASYEQYF
TGTGCCACCCTCCCGCGGGACAGGGCCTCCTACGAGCAGTACTTC
>-|TRBD1|TRBJ1-2|TRBV6-5
CASSTGTVPGYTF
TGTGCCAGCAGTACGGGGACAGTTCCTGGCTACACCTTC
>few|TRBD2|TRBJ2-7|TRBV2
CASRDNSGTDYEQYF
TGTGCCAGCAGAGATAATAGCGGGACGGACTACGAGCAGTACTTC
>-|-|TRBJ2-1|TRBV9
CASSLGRLSSYNEQFF
TGTGCCAGTTCTTTGGGGCGGCTTAGCTCCTACAATGAGCAGTTCTTC
>-|-|TRBJ1-5|TRBV18
CASSLSQTAKSNQPQHF
TGTGCCAGCTCACTATCCCAAACAGCGAAGAGCAATCAGCCCCAGCATTTT
>few|-|TRBJ2-3|TRBV15
CATLPDSSYSTDTQYF
TGTGCCACTCTTCCGGACAGCTCCTATAGCACAGATACGCAGTATTTT
>few|-|TRBJ2-5|TRBV10-3
CAISAPQETQYF
TGTGCCATCAGTGCCCCCCAAGAGACCCAGTACTTC
>-|-|TRBJ1-3|TRBV7-2
CASSLQGRNTIYF
TGTGCCAGCAGCTTACAGGGTAGAAACACCATATATTTT
>few|-|TRBJ1-1|TRBV10-3
CAISEGVGEAFF
TGTGCCATCAGTGAAGGGGTCGGTGAAGCTTTCTTT
>few|TRBD1|TRBJ2-1|TRBV2
CASRIRTGRNRPYNEQFF
TGTGCCAGCCGAATTCGGACAGGGAGGAACCGGCCCTACAATGAGCAGTTCTTC
>-|-|TRBJ2-1|TRBV5-1
CASSLTGRFDNEQFF
TGCGCCAGCAGCTTAACGGGGCGATTCGACAATGAGCAGTTCTTC
>-|-|TRBJ2-1|TRBV5-1
CASSPGTGYEYNEQFF
TGCGCCAGCAGCCCAGGAACAGGGTACGAATACAATGAGCAGTTCTTC
>-|-|TRBJ1-4|TRBV6-1
CASSESTPEEEKLFF
TGTGCCAGCAGTGAATCCACCCCCGAGGAGGAAAAACTGTTTTTT
>few|TRBD2|TRBJ2-1|TRBV7-2
CASSVTSVGYNEQFF
TGTGCCAGCAGCGTGACTAGCGTCGGGTACAATGAGCAGTTCTTC
>few|TRBD1|TRBJ1-5|TRBV4-1
CASSQVGQGGNQPQHF
TGCGCCAGCAGCCAAGTTGGGCAGGGGGGCAATCAGCCCCAGCATTTT
>few|-|TRBJ2-5|TRBV7-9
CASSTPETQYF
TGTGCCAGCAGCACCCCGGAGACCCAGTACTTC
>-|TRBD2|TRBJ2-3|TRBV13
CASSLASGGTDTQYF
TGTGCCAGCAGCCTCGCTAGCGGGGGCACAGATACGCAGTATTTT
>-|-|TRBJ2-6|TRBV7-9
CASSFGTTGANVLTF
TGTGCCAGCAGCTTCGGGACAACTGGGGCCAACGTCCTGACTTTC
>-|-|TRBJ2-3|TRBV11-2
CASSLRLVGTDTQYF
TGTGCCAGCAGCTTGAGGCTGGTGGGCACAGATACGCAGTATTTT
>-|TRBD1|TRBJ1-2|TRBV4-3
CASSQLGDRVGPGHGYTF
TGCGCCAGCAGCCAGCTCGGGGACAGGGTTGGTCCCGGGCATGGCTACACCTTC
>few|-|TRBJ1-2|TRBV4-3
CASSRSNSQDNYGYTF
TGCGCCAGCAGCCGGTCGAACAGTCAGGACAACTATGGCTACACCTTC
>few|TRBD2|TRBJ2-2|TRBV29-1
CSVEGPSGGSGELFF
TGCAGCGTTGAAGGCCCTAGCGGGGGCAGCGGGGAGCTGTTTTTT